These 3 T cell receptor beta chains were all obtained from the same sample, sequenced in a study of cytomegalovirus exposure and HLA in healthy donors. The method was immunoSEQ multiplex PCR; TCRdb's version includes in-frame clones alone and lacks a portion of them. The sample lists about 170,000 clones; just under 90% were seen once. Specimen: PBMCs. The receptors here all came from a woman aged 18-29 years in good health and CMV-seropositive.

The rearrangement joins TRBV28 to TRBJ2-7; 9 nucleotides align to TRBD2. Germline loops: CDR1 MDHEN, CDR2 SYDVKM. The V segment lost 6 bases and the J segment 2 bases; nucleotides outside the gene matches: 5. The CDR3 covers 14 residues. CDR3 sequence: CASSPSGRTYEQYF. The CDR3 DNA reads TGTGCCAGCAGCCCCAGCGGGAGGACCTACGAGCAGTACTTC.

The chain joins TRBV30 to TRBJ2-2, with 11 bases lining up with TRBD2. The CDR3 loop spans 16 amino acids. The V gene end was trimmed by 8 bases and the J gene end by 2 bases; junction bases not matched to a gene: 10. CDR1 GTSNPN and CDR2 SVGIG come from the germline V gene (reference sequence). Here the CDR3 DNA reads TGTGCCGGCCTCGGGGGACTAGCGGAAAACACCGGGGAGCTGTTTTTT. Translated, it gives CAGLGGLAENTGELFF.

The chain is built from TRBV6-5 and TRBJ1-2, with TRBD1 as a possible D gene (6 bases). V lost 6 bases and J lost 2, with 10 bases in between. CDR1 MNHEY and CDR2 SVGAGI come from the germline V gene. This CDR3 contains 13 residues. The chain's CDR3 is CASRVDRNYGYTF. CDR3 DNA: TGTGCCAGCAGAGTGGACAGAAACTATGGCTACACCTTC.